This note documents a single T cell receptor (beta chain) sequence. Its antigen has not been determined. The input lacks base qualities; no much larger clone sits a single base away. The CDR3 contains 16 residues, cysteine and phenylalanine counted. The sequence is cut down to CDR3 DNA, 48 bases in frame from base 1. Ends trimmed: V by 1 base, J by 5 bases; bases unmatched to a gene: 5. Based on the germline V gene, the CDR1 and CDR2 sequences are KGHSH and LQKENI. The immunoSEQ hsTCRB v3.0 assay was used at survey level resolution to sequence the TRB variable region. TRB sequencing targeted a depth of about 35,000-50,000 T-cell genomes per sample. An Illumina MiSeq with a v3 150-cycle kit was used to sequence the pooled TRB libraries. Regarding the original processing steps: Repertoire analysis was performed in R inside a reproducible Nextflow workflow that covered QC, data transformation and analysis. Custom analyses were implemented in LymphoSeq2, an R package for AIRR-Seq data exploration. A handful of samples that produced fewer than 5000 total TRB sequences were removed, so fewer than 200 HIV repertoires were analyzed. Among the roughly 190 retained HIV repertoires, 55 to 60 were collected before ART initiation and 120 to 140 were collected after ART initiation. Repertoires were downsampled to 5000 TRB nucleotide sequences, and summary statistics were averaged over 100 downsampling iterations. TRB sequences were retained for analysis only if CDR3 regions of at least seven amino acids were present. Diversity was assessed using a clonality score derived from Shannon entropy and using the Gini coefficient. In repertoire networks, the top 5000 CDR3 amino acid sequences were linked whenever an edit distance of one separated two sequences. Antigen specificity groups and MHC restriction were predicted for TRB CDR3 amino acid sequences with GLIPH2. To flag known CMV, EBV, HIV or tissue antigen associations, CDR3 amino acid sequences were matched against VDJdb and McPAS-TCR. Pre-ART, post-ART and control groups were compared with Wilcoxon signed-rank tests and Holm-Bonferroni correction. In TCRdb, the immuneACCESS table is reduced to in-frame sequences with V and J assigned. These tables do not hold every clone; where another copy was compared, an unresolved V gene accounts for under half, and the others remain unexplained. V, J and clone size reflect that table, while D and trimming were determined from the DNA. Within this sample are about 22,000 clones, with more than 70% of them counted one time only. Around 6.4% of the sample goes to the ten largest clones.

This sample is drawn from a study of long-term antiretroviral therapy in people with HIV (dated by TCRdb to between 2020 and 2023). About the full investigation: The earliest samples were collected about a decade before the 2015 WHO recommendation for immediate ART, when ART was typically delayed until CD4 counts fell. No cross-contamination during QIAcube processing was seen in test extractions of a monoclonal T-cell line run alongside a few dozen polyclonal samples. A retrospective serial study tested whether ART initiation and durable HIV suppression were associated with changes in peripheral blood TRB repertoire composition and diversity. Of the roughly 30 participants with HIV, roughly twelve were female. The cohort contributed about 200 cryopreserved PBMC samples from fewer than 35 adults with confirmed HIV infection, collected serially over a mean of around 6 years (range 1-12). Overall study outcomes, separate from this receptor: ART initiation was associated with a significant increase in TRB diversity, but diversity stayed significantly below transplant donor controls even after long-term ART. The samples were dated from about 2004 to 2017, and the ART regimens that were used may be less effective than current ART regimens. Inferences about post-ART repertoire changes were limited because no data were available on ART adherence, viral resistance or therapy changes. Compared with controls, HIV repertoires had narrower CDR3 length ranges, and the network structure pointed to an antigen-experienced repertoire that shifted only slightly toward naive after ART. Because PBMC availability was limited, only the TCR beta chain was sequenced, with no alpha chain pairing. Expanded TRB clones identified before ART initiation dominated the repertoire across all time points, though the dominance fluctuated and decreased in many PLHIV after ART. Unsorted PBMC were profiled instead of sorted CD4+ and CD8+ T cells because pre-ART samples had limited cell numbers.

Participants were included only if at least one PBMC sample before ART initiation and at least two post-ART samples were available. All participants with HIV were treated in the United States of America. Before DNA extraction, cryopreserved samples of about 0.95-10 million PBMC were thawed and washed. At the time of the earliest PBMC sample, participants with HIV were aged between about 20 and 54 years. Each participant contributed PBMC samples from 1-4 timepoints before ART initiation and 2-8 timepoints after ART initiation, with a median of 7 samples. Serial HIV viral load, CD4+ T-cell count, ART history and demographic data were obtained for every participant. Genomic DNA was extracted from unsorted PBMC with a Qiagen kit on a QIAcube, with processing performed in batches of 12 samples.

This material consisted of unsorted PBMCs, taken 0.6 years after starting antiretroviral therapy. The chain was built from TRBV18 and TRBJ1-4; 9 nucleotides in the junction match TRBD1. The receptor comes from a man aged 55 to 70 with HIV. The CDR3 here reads CASSPRKDRGNEKLFF. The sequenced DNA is TGTGCCAGCTCACCACGGAAGGACAGGGGAAATGAAAAACTGTTTTTT.